A single sample gave rise to the 20 T cell receptor beta chains below, sequenced in a study of control samples from healthy donors and cancer patients. The protocol was immunoSEQ multiplex PCR, while the TCRdb copy is restricted to in-frame clones and leaves out a portion. The sample lists 20,000 to 30,000 clones, 82% occurring once. Material: PBMCs. These receptor sequences come from a man aged 60 to 69 with colorectal cancer.

The genes are TRBV18 and TRBJ2-1; no definite D call. This CDR3 region has 13 residues. Germline V gives CDR1 KGHSH, CDR2 LQKENI. V gave up 6 bases and J gave up 8 bases, with 14 bases separating them. The CDR3, as DNA: TGTGCCAGCTCGCGACTGGTTTTGGATGAGCAGTTCTTC. Its translation: CASSRLVLDEQFF.

CDR3 in DNA: TGTGCCAGCAGCCTCGAATACGGGACAGGGCGCTATGGCTACACCTTC. Protein: CASSLEYGTGRYGYTF. The V gene is TRBV3-1 (or the pseudogene TRBV3-2), the J gene TRBJ1-2, with 9 nucleotides matching TRBD1. The germline V gene encodes CDR1 LGHDT and CDR2 YNNKEL (reference sequence). V trimming: 4 bases; J trimming: 4 bases; junction bases outside the gene matches: 10. The CDR3 has 16 residues.

The rearrangement uses TRBV27 and TRBJ1-1; TRBD1 might be the D (5 bases). The CDR3 has 14 residues. In germline, CDR1 is MNHEY, CDR2 SMNVEV (reference sequence). The V and J ends lost 0 bases and 1 base respectively, with 6 bases between them. This chain's CDR3 is CASSLSGGNTEAFF. As DNA, the CDR3 is TGTGCCAGCAGTTTATCGGGGGGGAACACTGAAGCTTTCTTT.

This clone was seen just once. The CDR3 protein is CASTPEPEGYMGQYF. The CDR3 bases are TGTGCCAGCACCCCCGAGCCCGAGGGGTATATGGGGCAGTATTTT. The V call is TRBV5-8, the J call TRBJ2-3; possibly TRBD1 or TRBD2 for D (5 bases each). Trimming cost V 6 bases and J 11 bases, with 25 bases left between them. Germline loops: CDR1 SGHTS, CDR2 YDEGEE. CDR3 size: 15 residues. Filled out from reference TRBV5-8 and TRBJ2-3, the complete variable domain reads EAGVTQSPTHLIKTRGQQATLRCSPISGHTSVYWYQQALGLGLQFLLWYDEGEERNRGNFPPRFSGRQFPNYSSELNVNALELEDSALYLCASTPEPEGYMGQYFGPGTRLTVL.

This rearrangement joins TRBV7-2 to TRBJ2-3, with 8 bases fitting TRBD2. This CDR3 comprises 16 residues. Germline V CDR1 and CDR2: SGHTA, FQGNSA. The V and J ends lost 2 bases and 2 bases, in that order; junction bases with no gene match: 6. CDR3: CASSLQAGGITDTQYF. The CDR3 DNA sequence: TGTGCCAGCAGCTTACAGGCGGGGGGTATCACAGATACGCAGTATTTT.

The chain carries TRBV4-3 and TRBJ1-1; 9 bases fit TRBD1. The CDR3 extends over 15 amino acids. The J segment lost 4 bases and the V segment lost 3 bases, leaving 6 bases of the junction unmatched. Germline V gives CDR1 LGHNA, CDR2 YSLEER. The CDR3 spells CASSQDRGRSTEAFF. The CDR3 coding sequence is TGCGCCAGCAGCCAGGACAGGGGTCGGAGCACTGAAGCTTTCTTT.

This clone was seen only once. The chain carries TRBV5-1 and TRBJ2-3; D is uncertain. Trimming removed 0 bases at V and 6 bases at J, with 11 bases between. Germline V gives CDR1 SGHRS, CDR2 YFSETQ. This CDR3 has 14 residues. CDR3 sequence (DNA): TGCGCCAGCAGCTTGGACGTGTTGGGGGATACGCAGTATTTT. Protein: CASSLDVLGDTQYF.

This clone is medium-sized (0.01 to 0.1%) by share. The chain couples TRBV6-5 to TRBJ1-2; possible D gene TRBD1, 5 bases. V lost 0 bases to trimming and J lost 0 bases, with 8 bases between them. The germline CDR1 and CDR2 sequences are MNHEY and SVGAGI. The CDR3 is 15 amino acids. The CDR3 here is CASSYSGGTNYGYTF. CDR3 nucleotide sequence: TGTGCCAGCAGTTACTCCGGGGGTACTAACTATGGCTACACCTTC.

The chain links TRBV10-3 to TRBJ1-1, with TRBD1 as a possible D gene (5 bases). Trimming left V 6 bases short and J 3 bases short, with 8 bases between. Germline V gives CDR1 ENHRY, CDR2 SYGVKD. The CDR3 extends over 12 amino acids. CDR3 DNA sequence: TGTGCCATCAGACAGGCTGACACTGAAGCTTTCTTT. Residues: CAIRQADTEAFF.

CDR3 sequence (DNA): TGTGCCAGCAGCAGGGAGGGGCTCGGCAATCAGCCCCAGCATTTT. This encodes CASSREGLGNQPQHF. The rearrangement links TRBV6-5 to TRBJ1-5, with a possible D match to TRBD1 (5 bases). The CDR3 is made up of 15 amino acids. Per the germline V gene, CDR1 is MNHEY and CDR2 is SVGAGI. Trimming left V 6 bases short and J 2 bases short, with 14 bases between.

There are a few counts of this clone. The chain employs TRBV5-1 and TRBJ1-4; tentative D call: TRBD1 (5 bases). The CDR3 totals 15 residues. The V and J ends lost 4 bases and 2 bases respectively, with 12 bases between them. The germline gives CDR1 SGHRS, CDR2 YFSETQ. The CDR3 reads CASSTMGGTNEKLFF. The CDR3 DNA sequence: TGCGCCAGCAGCACCATGGGGGGTACTAATGAAAAACTGTTTTTT.

This clone was seen only a few times. The chain combines TRBV19 with TRBJ2-1; TRBD2 agrees at 10 bases. The trim removed 2 bases at V and 4 bases at J, leaving 8 bases unmatched. The germline gives CDR1 LNHDA, CDR2 SQIVND (reference sequence). The CDR3 covers 17 residues. The CDR3, as DNA: TGTGCCAGTAGTATAATTATGGCTAGCGGGGGATACAATGAGCAGTTCTTC. It is translated as CASSIIMASGGYNEQFF.

This clone has only one observation. The CDR3 DNA sequence: TGTGCCATCAGTGACCCGGGACAGTGGACGAACACTGAAGCTTTCTTT. It codes for CAISDPGQWTNTEAFF. The chain combines TRBV10-3 with TRBJ1-1; 7 positions agree with TRBD1. The CDR3 is 16 residues long. J lost 1 base, V lost 3 bases, and 8 bases had no gene match. Germline loops: CDR1 ENHRY, CDR2 SYGVKD.

The rearrangement joins TRBV3-1 (or the pseudogene TRBV3-2) to TRBJ1-2; D not resolved. Germline V gene data show CDR1 as LGHDT and CDR2 as YNNKEL (reference sequence). This CDR3 has 15 amino acids. V gave up 0 bases and J gave up 0 bases, with 8 bases separating them. In DNA form, the CDR3 reads TGTGCCAGCAGCCAAGAGAGCACAGCTAACTATGGCTACACCTTC. It yields the protein CASSQESTANYGYTF.

The CDR3 sequence is CAWRQGKGEQYF. CDR3 DNA sequence: TGTGCCTGGAGACAGGGGAAGGGGGAGCAGTACTTC. The chain uses TRBV30 and TRBJ2-7, with 7 nucleotides matching TRBD1. CDR3 length: 12 amino acids. V lost 3 bases, J lost 7 bases, and 6 bases stayed unmatched. Germline V gene sequence: CDR1 GTSNPN, CDR2 SVGIG (reference sequence).

The chain couples TRBV7-2 to TRBJ2-5; the D is unclear. Germline values: CDR1 SGHTA, CDR2 FQGNSA. V lost 6 bases, J lost 4 bases, and 12 bases lay in between. The CDR3 totals 13 residues. The CDR3 region has the DNA TGTGCCAGCAGGCCCCCAGTCGGAGAGACCCAGTACTTC. It codes for CASRPPVGETQYF. Looking up the rest from reference TRBV7-2 and TRBJ2-5 gives the full variable domain: GAGVSQSPSNKVTEKGKDVELRCDPISGHTALYWYRQSLGQGLEFLIYFQGNSAPDKSGLPSDRFSAERTGGSVSTLTIQRTQQEDSAVYLCASRPPVGETQYFGPGTRLLVL.

The rearrangement links TRBV2 to TRBJ2-7, with 7 bases identical to TRBD1. Germline V CDR1 and CDR2: SNHLY, FYNNEI. V lost 3 bases to trimming and J lost 3 bases; unmatched junction nucleotides: 2. The CDR3 is 13 amino acids. CDR3 bases: TGTGCCAGCAGTGAGGACAGGAACTACGAGCAGTACTTC. This gives the protein CASSEDRNYEQYF.

The chain combines TRBV24-1 with TRBJ1-4; D possibly corresponds to TRBD1 (5 bases). Trimming took off 10 bases at V and 3 bases at J, with 11 bases between the two ends. The V gene's germline CDR1 is KGHDR and CDR2 SFDVKD. This CDR3 spans 13 amino acids. In nucleotides, the CDR3 is TGTGCCACATCGGGGGGGTCTAATGAAAAACTGTTTTTT. It yields the protein CATSGGSNEKLFF.

This chain links TRBV5-1 with TRBJ2-1; 11 bases match TRBD2. This CDR3 spans 15 amino acids. The trim removed 2 bases at V and 6 bases at J, leaving 4 bases unmatched. Germline CDR1 and CDR2: SGHRS and YFSETQ. CDR3 nucleotides: TGCGCCAGCAGCTTAAAACTAGCGGGGGCCAATGAGCAGTTCTTC. As protein: CASSLKLAGANEQFF.

The chain joins TRBV19 to TRBJ1-5; 10 bases are a match to TRBD1. CDR3 length equals 17 residues. Unmatched junction bases numbered 10, after V lost 1 base and J lost 7 bases. Per the germline V gene, CDR1 is LNHDA and CDR2 is SQIVND (reference sequence). CDR3 nucleotides: TGTGCCAGTAGTATAGTTTCGGGACAGGGGAATTTCCAGCCCCAGCATTTT. Encoded protein: CASSIVSGQGNFQPQHF.